This TCR beta chain was identified during a study of T cells in Graves' hyperthyroidism and ophthalmopathy. Patients with uncontrolled infections, other autoimmune diseases, pregnancy or lactation were excluded. CDR1 is MNHNS, CDR2 SASEGT, per germline. Trimming took off 5 bases at V and 2 bases at J, with 15 bases between the two ends. The CDR3 loop spans 15 amino acids. This clonotype was seen a few times. Amplification yielded TCR beta CDR3 regions, with RNA transcripts as the source. TCR CDR3 regions were first amplified by RT-PCR with HTBI primers. Via MiXCR, TCRdb re-called the multiplex PCR reads, giving one row per CDR3 protein. The sample includes 250,000 to 300,000 distinct CDR3 sequences, 15% to 20% of them seen just once.

The receptor was derived from a woman aged 55-70 years with Graves' ophthalmopathy. The sample consisted of blood. The J gene is TRBJ2-5, the V gene TRBV6-1; the D gene is possibly TRBD1 (6 bases). CDR3 loop: CASSPLPGQQETQYF. For the CDR3, the DNA is TGTGCCAGCAGTCCTCTCCCGGGACAACAAGAGACCCAGTACTTC.